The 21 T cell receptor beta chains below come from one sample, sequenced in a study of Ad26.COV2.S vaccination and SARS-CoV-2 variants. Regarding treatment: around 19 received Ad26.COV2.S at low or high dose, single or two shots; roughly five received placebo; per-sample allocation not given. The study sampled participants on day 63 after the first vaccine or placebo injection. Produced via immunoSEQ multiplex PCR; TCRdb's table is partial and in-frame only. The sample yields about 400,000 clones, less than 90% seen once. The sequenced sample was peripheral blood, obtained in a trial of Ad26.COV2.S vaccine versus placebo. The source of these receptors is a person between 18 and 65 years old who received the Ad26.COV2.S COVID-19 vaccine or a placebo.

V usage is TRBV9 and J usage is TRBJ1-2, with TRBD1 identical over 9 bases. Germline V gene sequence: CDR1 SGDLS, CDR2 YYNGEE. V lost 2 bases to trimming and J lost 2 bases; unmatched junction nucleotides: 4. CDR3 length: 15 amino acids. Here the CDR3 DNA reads TGTGCCAGCAGCGTTGCCGGGACAGGGAACTATGGCTACACCTTC. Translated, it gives CASSVAGTGNYGYTF.

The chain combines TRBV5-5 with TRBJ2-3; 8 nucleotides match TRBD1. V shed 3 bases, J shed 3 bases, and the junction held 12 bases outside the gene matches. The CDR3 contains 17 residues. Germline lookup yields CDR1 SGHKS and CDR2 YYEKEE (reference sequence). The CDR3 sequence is CASSSVRTGWGTDTQYF. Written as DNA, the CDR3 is TGTGCCAGCAGCTCAGTACGGACAGGGTGGGGGACAGATACGCAGTATTTT.

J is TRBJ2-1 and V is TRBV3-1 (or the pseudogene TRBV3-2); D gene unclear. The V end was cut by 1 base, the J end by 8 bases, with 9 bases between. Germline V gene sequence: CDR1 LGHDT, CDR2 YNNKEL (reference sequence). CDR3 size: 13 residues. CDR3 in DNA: TGTGCCAGCAGCCAAGCCGTGGACCATGAGCAGTTCTTC. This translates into CASSQAVDHEQFF.

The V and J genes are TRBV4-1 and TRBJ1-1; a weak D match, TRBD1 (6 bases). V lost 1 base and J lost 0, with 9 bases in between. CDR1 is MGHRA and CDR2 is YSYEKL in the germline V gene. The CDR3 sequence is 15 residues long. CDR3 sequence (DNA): TGCGCCAGCAGCCAAGGGGGGGGCCTGAACACTGAAGCTTTCTTT. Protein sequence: CASSQGGGLNTEAFF.

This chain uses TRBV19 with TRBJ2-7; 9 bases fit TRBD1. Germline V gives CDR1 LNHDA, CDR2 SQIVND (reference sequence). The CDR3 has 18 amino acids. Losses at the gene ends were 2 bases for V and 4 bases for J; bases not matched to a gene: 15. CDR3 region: CASSIFHSSGTGYYEQYF. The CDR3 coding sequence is TGTGCCAGTAGTATATTCCACTCGTCCGGGACAGGGTATTACGAGCAGTACTTC.

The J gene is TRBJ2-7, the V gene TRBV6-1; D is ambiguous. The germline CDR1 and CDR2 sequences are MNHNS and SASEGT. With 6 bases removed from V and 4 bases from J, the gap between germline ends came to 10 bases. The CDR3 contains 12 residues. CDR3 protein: CASRRELYEQYF. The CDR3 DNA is TGTGCCAGCAGGCGTGAGTTGTACGAGCAGTACTTC.

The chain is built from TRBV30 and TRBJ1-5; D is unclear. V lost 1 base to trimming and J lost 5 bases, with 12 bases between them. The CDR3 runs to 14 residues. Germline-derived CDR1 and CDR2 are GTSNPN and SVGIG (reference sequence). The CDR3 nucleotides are TGTGCCTGGAGTGCGGGGTCCGGGGATCAGCCCCAGCATTTT. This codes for CAWSAGSGDQPQHF.

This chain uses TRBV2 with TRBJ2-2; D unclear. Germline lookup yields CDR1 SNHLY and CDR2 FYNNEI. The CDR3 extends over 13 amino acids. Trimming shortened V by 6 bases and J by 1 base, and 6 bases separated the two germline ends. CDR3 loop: CASRRWNTGELFF. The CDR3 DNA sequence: TGTGCCAGCAGGCGGTGGAACACCGGGGAGCTGTTTTTT.

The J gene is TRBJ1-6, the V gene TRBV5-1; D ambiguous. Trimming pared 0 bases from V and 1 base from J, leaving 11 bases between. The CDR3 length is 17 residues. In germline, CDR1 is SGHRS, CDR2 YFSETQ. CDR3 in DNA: TGCGCCAGCAGCTTGGTTGGTGCTAAGTCCTATAATTCACCCCTCCACTTT. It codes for CASSLVGAKSYNSPLHF.

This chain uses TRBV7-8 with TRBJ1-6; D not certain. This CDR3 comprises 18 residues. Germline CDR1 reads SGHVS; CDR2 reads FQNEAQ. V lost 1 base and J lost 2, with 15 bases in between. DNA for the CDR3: TGTGCCAGCAGCTTAGGCCTCCGGGAGAGAACCTATAATTCACCCCTCCACTTT. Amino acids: CASSLGLRERTYNSPLHF.

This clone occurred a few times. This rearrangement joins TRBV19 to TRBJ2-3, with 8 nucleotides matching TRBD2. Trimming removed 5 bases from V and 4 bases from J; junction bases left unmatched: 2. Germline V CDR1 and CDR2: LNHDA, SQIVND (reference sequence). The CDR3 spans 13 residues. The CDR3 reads CASSPGGPDTQYF. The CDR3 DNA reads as TGTGCCAGTAGTCCGGGGGGGCCAGATACGCAGTATTTT.

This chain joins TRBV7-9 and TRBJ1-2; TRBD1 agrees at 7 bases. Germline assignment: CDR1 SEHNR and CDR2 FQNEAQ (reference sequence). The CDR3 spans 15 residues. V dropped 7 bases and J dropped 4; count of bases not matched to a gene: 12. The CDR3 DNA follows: TGTGCCAGCACCCGCGGGGGGACAGAGCTCTATGGCTACACCTTC. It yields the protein CASTRGGTELYGYTF.

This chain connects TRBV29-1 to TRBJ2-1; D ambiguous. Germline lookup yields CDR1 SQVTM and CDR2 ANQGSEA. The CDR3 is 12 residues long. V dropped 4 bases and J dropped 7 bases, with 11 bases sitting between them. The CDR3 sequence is CSVAKGSNEQFF. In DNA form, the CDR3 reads TGCAGCGTTGCGAAGGGTTCAAATGAGCAGTTCTTC.

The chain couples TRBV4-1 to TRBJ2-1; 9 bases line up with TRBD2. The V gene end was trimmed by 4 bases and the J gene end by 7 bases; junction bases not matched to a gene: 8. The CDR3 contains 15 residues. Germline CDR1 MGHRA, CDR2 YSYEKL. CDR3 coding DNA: TGCGCCAGCAGCCCATTGGGACTAGCAGGAAATGAGCAGTTCTTC. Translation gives CASSPLGLAGNEQFF.

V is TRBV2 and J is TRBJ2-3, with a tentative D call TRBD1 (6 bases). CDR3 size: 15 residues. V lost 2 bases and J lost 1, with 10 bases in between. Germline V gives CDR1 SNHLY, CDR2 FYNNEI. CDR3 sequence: CASSEQGKGTDTQYF. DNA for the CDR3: TGTGCCAGCAGTGAACAGGGGAAGGGCACAGATACGCAGTATTTT.

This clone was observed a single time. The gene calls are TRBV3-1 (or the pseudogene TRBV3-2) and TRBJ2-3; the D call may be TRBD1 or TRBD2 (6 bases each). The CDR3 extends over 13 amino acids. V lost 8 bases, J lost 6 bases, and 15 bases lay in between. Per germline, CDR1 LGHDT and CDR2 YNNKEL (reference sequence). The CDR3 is CASGGPGGDTQYF. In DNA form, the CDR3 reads TGTGCCAGCGGGGGGCCCGGAGGCGATACGCAGTATTTT.

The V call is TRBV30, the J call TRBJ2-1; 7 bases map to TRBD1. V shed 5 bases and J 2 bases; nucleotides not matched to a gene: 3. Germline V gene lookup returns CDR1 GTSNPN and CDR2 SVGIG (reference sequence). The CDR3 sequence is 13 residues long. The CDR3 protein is CAWGDSPYNEQFF. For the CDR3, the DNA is TGTGCCTGGGGGGACAGTCCCTACAATGAGCAGTTCTTC.

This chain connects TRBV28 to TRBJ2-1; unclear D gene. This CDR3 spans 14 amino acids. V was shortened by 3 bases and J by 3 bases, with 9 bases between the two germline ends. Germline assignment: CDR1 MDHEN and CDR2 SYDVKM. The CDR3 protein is CASSFVADYNEQFF. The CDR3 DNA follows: TGTGCCAGCAGTTTCGTGGCAGACTACAATGAGCAGTTCTTC.

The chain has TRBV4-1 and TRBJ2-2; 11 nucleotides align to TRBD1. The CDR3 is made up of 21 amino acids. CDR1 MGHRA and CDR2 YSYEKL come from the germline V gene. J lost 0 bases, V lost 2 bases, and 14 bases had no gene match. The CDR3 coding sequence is TGCGCCAGCAGCCAACCCCGAGGGACAGGGGGACTAAGATCGAACACCGGGGAGCTGTTTTTT. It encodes CASSQPRGTGGLRSNTGELFF.

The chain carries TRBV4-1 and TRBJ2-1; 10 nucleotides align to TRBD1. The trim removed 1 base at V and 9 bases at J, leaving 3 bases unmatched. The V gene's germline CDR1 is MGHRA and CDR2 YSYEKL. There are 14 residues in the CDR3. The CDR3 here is CASSQGQGAGEQFF. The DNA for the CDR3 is TGCGCCAGCAGCCAAGGACAGGGGGCTGGTGAGCAGTTCTTC.

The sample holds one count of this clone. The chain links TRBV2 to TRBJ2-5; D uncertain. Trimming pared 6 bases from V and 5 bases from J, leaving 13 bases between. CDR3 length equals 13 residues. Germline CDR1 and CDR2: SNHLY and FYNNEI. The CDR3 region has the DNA TGTGCCAGCAGGAGGCTCAGCCGGGAGACCCAGTACTTC. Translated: CASRRLSRETQYF.